The source of this T cell receptor beta chain is a study of T-cell reconstitution after alpha-beta-depleted transplantation in children (dated by TCRdb to about 2016). Regarding the complete study: The study quantitatively tracked T-cell immune reconstitution after TCRalphabeta/CD19-depleted allogeneic hematopoietic cell transplantation in children using TCR repertoire profiling. General conclusions and limits of the study: In some patients, high TCRbeta diversity at day 60 was attributed to recipient T cells and intrathymic progenitors that had survived conditioning. Over subsequent months, a decline in hyperexpanded clone frequencies was noted, and after one year, T-cell counts and TCRbeta diversity were mostly ascribed to newly produced T cells. The apparently early recovery of alphabetaT-cell counts about two months after transplant reportedly depended on only several hundred rapidly expanded clones that came from non-depleted graft cells.

Receptor libraries were prepared by PCR. Sequencer: Illumina HiSeq 2500. To normalize quantification of the TCRbeta repertoire, the TCR libraries were built with molecular barcoding that relied on unique molecular identifiers. TCRdb trimmed public reads at Q25 via fastp, called clones via MiXCR and kept in-frame beta chains. Rows with a matching CDR3 protein are joined into one entry that keeps the most common DNA and genes. Within this sample are about 590,000 distinct CDR3 sequences, with 10% to 15% of them counted one time only. About 2.2% of the sample rests with the top ten. V and J are truncated by 7 bases and 7 bases respectively, leaving an intervening sequence of 14 bases. CDR1 and CDR2, looked up from the germline V gene (reference sequence), are MNHEY and SMNVEV. There are 13 amino acids in the CDR3, from cysteine to phenylalanine inclusive. The DNA shown is the 39-base CDR3, in frame from base 1.

This clonotype turned up a few times. No antigen is known for it. There are no base qualities to consult, and no much larger clone falls within one base. In the paper's terms, the treatment or condition label means: allogeneic hematopoietic cell transplantation with graft depleted of TCRalphabeta T cells and CD19 B cells. The children who served as transplant recipients had been given grafts of TCRalphabeta/CD19-depleted allogeneic hematopoietic cells. Sequenced here: PBMCs, mostly from graft donor cells, sampled 360 days after TCRalphabeta/CD19-depleted stem cell transplant. This receptor chain uses TRBV27 and TRBJ2-1, with no confident D gene call. This clonotype was obtained from a male patient younger than 18 who had a stem cell transplant for acute myeloid leukemia, so the T cells may come from the graft donor. The CDR3 reads CASTGSLMNEQFF. In nucleotide form, the sequence is TGTGCCAGCACTGGCTCCCTTATGAATGAGCAGTTCTTC.